The clone carrying this T cell receptor (beta chain) was seen many times. The antigen remains undetermined. The CDR3 length is 17 residues. The germline CDR1 and CDR2 sequences are LGHNA and YSLEER. The trim removed 0 bases at V and 2 bases at J, leaving 6 bases unmatched. This entry is derived from a study of response to subunit inactivated influenza vaccine. Findings and caveats of the study: Each seasonal flu vaccination may recruit only limited new T cells, authors suggested.

TCRdb recomputed calls from the RT-PCR reads with MiXCR, one row per CDR3 protein. The sample shows 450,000 to 500,000 distinct CDR3 sequences, about 10% of them seen only once. This receptor was identified in a man aged 50 or older who received an inactivated influenza vaccine. Sequencing was performed on PBMCs from blood, taken more than 35 days after vaccination. V gene TRBV4-3 combines with J gene TRBJ2-5; TRBD2 matches 10 bases. CDR3 in DNA: TGCGCCAGCAGCCAAGAACATCCACTAGCGGGGCAAGAGACCCAGTACTTC. Residues: CASSQEHPLAGQETQYF.